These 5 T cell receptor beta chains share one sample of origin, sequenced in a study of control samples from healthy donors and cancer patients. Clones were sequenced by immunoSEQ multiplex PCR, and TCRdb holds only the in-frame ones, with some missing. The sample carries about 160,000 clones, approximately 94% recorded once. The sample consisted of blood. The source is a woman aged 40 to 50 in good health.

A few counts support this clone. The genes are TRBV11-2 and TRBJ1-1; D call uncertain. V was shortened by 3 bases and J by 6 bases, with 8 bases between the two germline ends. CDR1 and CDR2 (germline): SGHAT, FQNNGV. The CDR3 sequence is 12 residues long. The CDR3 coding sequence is TGTGCCAGCAGCTTTCCTGGTTCTGAAGCTTTCTTT. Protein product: CASSFPGSEAFF.

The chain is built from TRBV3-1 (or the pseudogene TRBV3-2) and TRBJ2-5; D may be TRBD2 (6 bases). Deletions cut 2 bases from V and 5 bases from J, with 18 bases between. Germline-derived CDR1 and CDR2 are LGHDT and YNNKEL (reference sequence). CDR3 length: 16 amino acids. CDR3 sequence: CASSQQTSSGVETQYF. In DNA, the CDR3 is TGTGCCAGCAGCCAACAGACTAGTTCCGGCGTCGAGACCCAGTACTTC.

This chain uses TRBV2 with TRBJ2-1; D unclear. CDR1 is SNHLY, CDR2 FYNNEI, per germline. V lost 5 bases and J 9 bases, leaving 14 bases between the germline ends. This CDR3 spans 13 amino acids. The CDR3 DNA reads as TGTGCCAGCAGTTTGGCCCCTTCTAGTGAGCAGTTCTTC. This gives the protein CASSLAPSSEQFF.

The DNA for the CDR3 is TGTGCCAGCAGCCCCGGGACAGGGTACGATGAGCAGTTCTTC. This gives the protein CASSPGTGYDEQFF. V gene TRBV11-2 combines with J gene TRBJ2-1, with 9 bases aligning to TRBD1. Trimming cost V 5 bases and J 8 bases; bases outside gene matches: 7. Germline lookup yields CDR1 SGHAT and CDR2 FQNNGV. The CDR3 consists of 14 residues.

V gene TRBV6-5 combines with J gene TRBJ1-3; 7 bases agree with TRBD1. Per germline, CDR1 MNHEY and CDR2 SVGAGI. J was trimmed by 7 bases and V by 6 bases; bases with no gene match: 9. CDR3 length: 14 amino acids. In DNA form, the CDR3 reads TGTGCCAGCAGGTTAGACAGGGCCTGGAACACCATATATTTT. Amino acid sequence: CASRLDRAWNTIYF.